Each of the 11 T cell receptor beta chains below was sequenced from the same sample in a study of T cells in Graves' hyperthyroidism and ophthalmopathy (dated by TCRdb to the late 2010s). Receptors were amplified or captured by multiplex PCR. Sequencing used an Illumina HiSeq 2000. The TCR beta CDR3 regions were amplified from the RNA transcripts. A first-round RT-PCR of the TCR CDR3 used the HTBI primer set with the Qiagen OneStep RT-PCR kit. The raw public data were reprocessed by TCRdb itself: fastp quality trimming at Q25, MiXCR clonotype calling, in-frame beta chains only. CDR3 protein sequences are deduplicated, and each keeps its most common genes and DNA. The sample table holds around 700,000 distinct CDR3 sequences, of which 15% to 20% were seen once. The ten largest clones add up to about a sixth of the sample. The specimen sequenced was blood. Receptor source: a woman between 45 and 65 years old with Graves' hyperthyroidism that later progressed to Graves' ophthalmopathy.

The sample holds a few counts of this clonotype. The chain uses TRBV18 and TRBJ1-5; 11 bases are shared with TRBD1. The V and J ends lost 4 bases and 5 bases, in that order; junction bases with no gene match: 4. Germline values: CDR1 KGHSH, CDR2 LQKENI. The CDR3 sequence is 15 residues long. CDR3 bases: TGTGCCAGCTCACGAGGACAGGGGGCATATCAGCCCCAGCATTTT. As protein: CASSRGQGAYQPQHF.

At least ten counts were recorded for this clonotype. The rearrangement joins TRBV12-3 or TRBV12-4 to TRBJ2-2; TRBD1 matches 7 bases. This CDR3 spans 16 amino acids. Losses at the gene ends were 7 bases for V and 3 bases for J; bases not matched to a gene: 11. Here the CDR3 DNA reads TGTGCCAGCAACCGCACCCGGGACAGTTACACCGGGGAGCTGTTTTTT. Residues: CASNRTRDSYTGELFF.

This clonotype occurred a few times. The genes are TRBV28 and TRBJ2-5, with 7 bases aligning to TRBD1. After removal of 3 bases from V and 4 bases from J, the junction contained 5 bases not matched to a gene. Germline values: CDR1 MDHEN, CDR2 SYDVKM. The CDR3 runs to 14 residues. The CDR3 is CASSFTGVGETQYF. The CDR3 DNA reads as TGTGCCAGCAGTTTCACAGGGGTCGGAGAGACCCAGTACTTC.

Of note for this clonotype: Compared with germline, one end of the junction differs, possibly owing to a read error. The J gene is TRBJ2-6, the V gene TRBV24-1, with D perhaps TRBD1 (5 bases). This CDR3 has 16 residues. Germline CDR1 and CDR2: KGHDR and SFDVKD. The CDR3 coding sequence is TGTGCCACCAGTGATTACGACAGCTCTGGGGCCAACGTCCTGACCTTC. This gives the protein CATSDYDSSGANVLTF.

The chain recombines TRBV28 with TRBJ2-2; D is unclear. There are 12 residues in the CDR3. Germline CDR1 MDHEN, CDR2 SYDVKM. V shed 4 bases and J shed 7 bases, with 7 bases lying between them. The CDR3 DNA follows: TGTGCCAGCAGTTACCCCCGCGGGGAGCTGTTTTTT. The encoded protein is CASSYPRGELFF.

This clonotype was detected many times. Here the CDR3 reads CASSEGTLSGGSRETQYF. The DNA for the CDR3 is TGTGCCAGCAGTGAAGGGACACTTTCAGGGGGTTCCCGGGAGACCCAGTACTTC. The rearrangement uses TRBV2 and TRBJ2-5; 7 nucleotides match TRBD1. This CDR3 region has 18 residues. V shed 1 base and J 5 bases; nucleotides not matched to a gene: 16. Per the germline V gene, CDR1 is SNHLY and CDR2 is FYNNEI.

This clonotype appeared many times. The genes are TRBV12-3 or TRBV12-4 and TRBJ2-7, with D perhaps matching TRBD1 (5 bases). V was cut by 4 bases and J by 2 bases, with 9 bases left in between. The CDR3 is 13 residues long. The CDR3 reads CASSWGPTYEQYF. DNA of the CDR3: TGTGCCAGCAGTTGGGGCCCGACCTACGAGCAGTACTTC.

V usage is TRBV7-2 and J usage is TRBJ2-7; D uncertain. Per the germline V gene, CDR1 is SGHTA and CDR2 is FQGNSA. The CDR3 extends over 14 amino acids. The V and J ends lost 4 bases and 0 bases respectively, with 10 bases between them. The CDR3 DNA is TGTGCCAGCAGCTCGGTTGGTATCTCCTACGAGCAGTACTTC. This translates into CASSSVGISYEQYF.

This clonotype was detected a few times. The gene calls are TRBV7-9 and TRBJ1-5; 8 positions agree with TRBD1. The ends lost 5 bases at V and 8 bases at J; junction bases unmatched: 8. The CDR3 length is 14 residues. CDR1 is SEHNR and CDR2 is FQNEAQ in the germline V gene (reference sequence). In DNA, the CDR3 is TGTGCCAGCAGCAGAGACAGGGGAAAAAAGCCCCAGCATTTT. This gives the protein CASSRDRGKKPQHF.

Here the CDR3 DNA reads TGTGCCAGCAGCTTTTCTAGCGGGGGGCCCCGGGAGCTGTTTTTT. Its protein product is CASSFSSGGPRELFF. The J gene is TRBJ2-2, the V gene TRBV7-3; the match to TRBD2 covers 11 bases. Germline V CDR1 and CDR2: SGHTA, FQGTGA. The CDR3 contains 15 residues. Trimming cost V 3 bases and J 9 bases; bases outside gene matches: 6.

The J gene is TRBJ2-1, the V gene TRBV12-3 or TRBV12-4; no reliable D call. CDR3 length: 13 residues. V lost 6 bases and J lost 2, with 8 bases in between. CDR3 coding DNA: TGTGCCAGCAGGGAAGATACCTACAATGAGCAGTTCTTC. It encodes CASREDTYNEQFF.